The T cell receptor (beta chain) under discussion was sequenced for a study of blood T cells in healthy people across ages. Study outcomes and limitations: The percentage of naive T cells correlated strongly with TCR beta diversity. Fewer expanded clones and more diversity marked long-lived versus aged donors.

Notes on this clonotype: Antigen: not known.

CDR1 KGHSH and CDR2 LQKENI come from the germline V gene. This CDR3 has 18 residues. Deletions cut 2 bases from V and 3 bases from J, with 19 bases between. Next came a second PCR, run for about 6 to 12 cycles, which used a sample-barcoded 5' primer along with a J-beta primer mix. Every single cDNA molecule received a tag from a template-switch adaptor with 12 random nucleotides. TCRdb reprocessed the 5' RACE reads with MiXCR, giving one entry per CDR3 protein. The sample records hundreds of thousands of distinct CDR3 sequences, about three fifths being singletons. This chain links TRBV18 with TRBJ1-4; no clear D gene. The sequenced sample consisted of blood. The receptor was isolated from a man aged 30 to 39 in good health. In DNA, the CDR3 is TGTGCCAGCTCACCAAGTTGGAAGGGTCTCGCGGCTAATGAAAAACTGTTTTTT. Protein: CASSPSWKGLAANEKLFF.